This TCR beta chain appears in the sequencing data of a study of blood T cell repertoires in COVID-19. Study-level background: Acute-phase and convalescent COVID-19 samples originated in the United States, Italy and Spain. T cells, B-cell-depleted T cells, or PBMCs supplied cDNA or gDNA.

Looked up from germline, CDR1 is LGHNA and CDR2 is YSLEER. The CDR3 is 17 amino acids. V lost 0 bases, J lost 1 base, and 9 bases stayed unmatched. Measured with immunoSEQ multiplex PCR; TCRdb has only the in-frame clones, and not every one. This table holds about 200,000 clones, around nine tenths found once. The chain has TRBV4-3 and TRBJ2-7; TRBD1 matches 7 bases. This sequence was found in a man in his fifties or sixties with COVID-19, enrolled during active disease. Material for sequencing was peripheral blood. CDR3 amino acids: CASSQDIGTAISYEQYF. In DNA, the CDR3 is TGCGCCAGCAGCCAAGATATTGGGACAGCAATATCCTACGAGCAGTACTTC.